The entry below describes one T cell receptor beta chain. Its antigen remains unknown. Genomic DNA provided the template from which TCR beta VDJ and CDR3 profiles were obtained. TCRdb re-analysed the reads in MiXCR, keeping a single row per CDR3 protein. The sample lists roughly 180,000 distinct CDR3 sequences, around 50% seen once, with 10% to 15% in the top ten. Patients sequenced had flow cytometry evidence of CD8+CD57+ cell expansion. All patients had severe acquired aplastic anemia. No therapy was given to patients before blood sampling. CDR1 and CDR2 (germline): SGHRS, YFSETQ. V lost 4 bases and J 7 bases, leaving 17 bases between the germline ends. This CDR3 comprises 14 residues. The data stem from a study of CD8+CD57+ T cells in acquired aplastic anemia. Study findings and constraints: Between patients and controls, 25 to 35 CD8+ CDR3 sequences were found in common.

The gene calls are TRBV5-1 and TRBJ1-2; possible D gene TRBD1, 6 bases. The sequence came from a human donor with aplastic anemia. What was sequenced was sorted CD4+, CD8+, or CD8+CD57+ T cells (not recorded which) from PBMCs. The CDR3 loop is CASSIGQRGGGYTF. In DNA, the CDR3 is TGCGCCAGCAGCATCGGACAGAGGGGGGGTGGCTACACCTTC.